This T cell receptor beta chain comes out of a study of blood T cells in healthy people across ages. For the study at large: With template switching, about one barcoded beta molecule was captured per two T cells. Study-wide points: Measured against age, TCR beta diversity per million T cells decreased in a roughly linear manner.

A remark on this clonotype: The antigen remains undetermined.

Sample-barcoded 5' priming and a J-beta primer mix drove a second PCR of roughly 6 to 12 cycles. Through a template-switch adaptor with 12 random nucleotides, each cDNA molecule received a tag. There were at least 2.5 million CDR3-containing paired-end reads obtained from each sample. TCRdb re-called the 5' RACE reads with MiXCR, one entry per CDR3 protein. The repertoire holds about 1.8 million distinct CDR3 sequences, with 40% to 55% as singletons. Source material: blood. The clonotype was recovered from a woman aged 35 to 49 in good health.

The DNA for the CDR3 is TGCAGCGTCGCTAACCCGGGCTCCTACGAGCAGTACTTC. It codes for CSVANPGSYEQYF. The V and J genes are TRBV29-1 and TRBJ2-7; D is unresolved. Germline V gene sequence: CDR1 SQVTM, CDR2 ANQGSEA. V gave up 6 bases and J gave up 0 bases, with 12 bases separating them. The CDR3 sequence is 13 residues long.